A single sample gave rise to the 6 T cell receptor beta chains below, sequenced in a study of T cells expressing NK-cell markers. TCRdb derives one entry per CDR3 protein from the 5' RACE reads, leaving out DNA. Its table lists roughly 280,000 distinct CDR3 sequences. Sequencing was performed on blood T cells: a sorted CD56 or NKG2C T cell subset, CD4+ or CD8+ T cells, or bulk PBMC T cells (not recorded which). Receptors originate from a man between 18 and 29 years old in good health.

The V gene is TRBV3-1, the J gene TRBJ2-5; TCRdb's assignment of TRBD2 cannot be checked, as there is no DNA. Per germline, CDR1 LGHDT and CDR2 YNNKEL (reference sequence). CDR3 length: 16 residues. CDR3 region: CASSQDRGLYSKTQYF.

V and J are TRBV29-1 and TRBJ2-1; TCRdb's D gene call, TRBD1, goes unchecked for lack of DNA. The germline V gene has CDR1 SQVTM and CDR2 ANQGSEA. CDR3 size: 13 residues. The CDR3 loop reads CSVAAGEYNEQFF.

V usage is TRBV18 and J usage is TRBJ2-3. This CDR3 region has 15 residues. Per the germline V gene, CDR1 is KGHSH and CDR2 is LQKENI. CDR3 in amino acids: CASSPLPESADTQYF.

The V and J genes are TRBV10-3 and TRBJ2-1; TCRdb names TRBD2, which stays unverified in the absence of DNA. This CDR3 comprises 15 residues. Germline values: CDR1 ENHRY, CDR2 SYGVKD. This chain's CDR3 is CAISGTSLGYNEQFF.

The chain carries TRBV12-3 or TRBV12-4 and TRBJ2-5. The CDR3 sequence is 12 residues long. The CDR3 sequence: CASGRLAETQYF.

The chain has TRBV20-1 and TRBJ2-7; without DNA, the TCRdb call of TRBD2 cannot be checked. The length of the CDR3 is 18 residues. CDR1 and CDR2 (germline): DFQATT, SNEGSKA (reference sequence). The CDR3 loop reads CSACDNQGHLVFSYEQYF.